These T cell receptor beta chains were read from a single sample in a study of T cells after yellow fever vaccination. TCRdb called the 5' RACE reads again in MiXCR, with one record for every CDR3 protein. Altogether more than 200,000 distinct CDR3 sequences are present, about 3.9% being singletons, with the ten largest covering over 15%. Source: PBMCs, taken 15 days after the yellow fever booster vaccination. The receptors stem from a man younger than 35 who received the YFV17D yellow fever vaccine. Each CDR3 is given with its conserved first and last residue. The size entry gives once, few, many, or a class for an expanded clone.

J: TRBJ1-3; size: many; V: TRBV3-1; CDR3: CASSQDSGGSGNTIYF
J: TRBJ2-7; size: many; V: TRBV5-1; CDR3: CASNSGDYEQYF
J: TRBJ1-1; size: many; V: TRBV14; CDR3: CASSQDRRDTEAFF
J: TRBJ1-2; size: many; V: TRBV7-9; CDR3: CASSLAELNYGYTF
J: TRBJ1-5; size: many; V: TRBV5-6; CDR3: CASSLGGLSNQPQHF
J: TRBJ1-1; size: few; V: TRBV7-8; CDR3: CASSLGGATEAFF
J: TRBJ2-1; size: many; V: TRBV5-1; CDR3: CASRGTSGGEQFF
J: TRBJ1-2; size: many; V: TRBV3-1; CDR3: CASSYTAFEGYTF
J: TRBJ2-3; size: many; V: TRBV4-3; CDR3: CASSQATGPDTQYF
J: TRBJ2-5; size: many; V: TRBV7-6; CDR3: CASSPRDSASETQYF
J: TRBJ1-1; size: many; V: TRBV7-9; CDR3: CASSNTGHLEAFF
J: TRBJ2-3; size: many; V: TRBV27; CDR3: CASFRTSFLRDTQYF
J: TRBJ2-3; size: many; V: TRBV20-1; CDR3: CSARVGGGSSTDTQYF
J: TRBJ1-2; size: many; V: TRBV5-1; CDR3: CASSLDPETHGYTF
J: TRBJ1-2; size: many; V: TRBV29-1; CDR3: CSVGAQSDGYTF
J: TRBJ1-2; size: many; V: TRBV5-1; CDR3: CASSLMGNNYGYTF
J: TRBJ1-1; size: many; V: TRBV7-9; CDR3: CASSLVVGQGSTEAFF
J: TRBJ1-4; size: many; V: TRBV7-9; CDR3: CASSLVGLDEKLFF
J: TRBJ2-5; size: many; V: TRBV5-5; CDR3: CASSSQPGQGIGETQYF
J: TRBJ2-7; size: many; V: TRBV5-1; CDR3: CASAYGTPFSGEQYF
J: TRBJ2-5; size: many; V: TRBV7-3; CDR3: CASSPDGGETQYF
J: TRBJ2-1; size: many; V: TRBV29-1; CDR3: CSAAGRGAYNEQFF
J: TRBJ1-6; size: many; V: TRBV28; CDR3: CASSLWVRGLHNSPLHF
J: TRBJ1-1; size: many; V: TRBV13; CDR3: CASGDGTEAFF
J: TRBJ1-4; size: many; V: TRBV6-5; CDR3: CASSFDRYNEKLFF
J: TRBJ1-2; size: many; V: TRBV3-1; CDR3: CASSQDGAGYTF
J: TRBJ2-2; size: many; V: TRBV27; CDR3: CASSTQGTGELFF
J: TRBJ1-4; size: few; V: TRBV2; CDR3: CASSDRVGYEKLFF